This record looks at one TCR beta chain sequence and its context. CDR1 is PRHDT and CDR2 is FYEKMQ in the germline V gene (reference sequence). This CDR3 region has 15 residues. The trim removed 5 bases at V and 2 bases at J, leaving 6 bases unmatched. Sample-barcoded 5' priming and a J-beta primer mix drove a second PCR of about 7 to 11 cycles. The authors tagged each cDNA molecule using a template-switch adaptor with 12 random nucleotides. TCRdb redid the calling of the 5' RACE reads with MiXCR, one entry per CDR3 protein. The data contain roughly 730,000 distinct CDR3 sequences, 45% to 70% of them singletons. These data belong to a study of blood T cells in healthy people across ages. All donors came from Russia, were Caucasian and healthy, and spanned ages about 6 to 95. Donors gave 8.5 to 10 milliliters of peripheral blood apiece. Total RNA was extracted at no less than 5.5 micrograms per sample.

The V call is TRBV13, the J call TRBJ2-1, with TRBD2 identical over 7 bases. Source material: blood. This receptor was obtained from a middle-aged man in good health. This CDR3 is CASSEPGGPYNEQFF. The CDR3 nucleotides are TGTGCCAGCAGCGAACCGGGAGGACCCTACAATGAGCAGTTCTTC.